This passage covers 12 T cell receptor beta chains from one sample sequenced in a study of blood T cell repertoires in COVID-19 (dated by TCRdb to the early 2020s). Libraries were built with the immunoSEQ multiplex PCR assay. Drawn from immuneACCESS, this table holds only the in-frame rearrangements with V and J called that TCRdb kept. Clones are partly lost; checked studies trace under half to an unresolved V gene and leave the rest unexplained. The sample yields about 440,000 clones; around 88% were counted once. Around 12% of the sample lies in the top ten. The specimen was peripheral blood. The receptors stem from a woman in her forties or fifties with COVID-19, enrolled during active disease.

This CDR3 reads CASSLVSGTGSYEQYF. The DNA of the CDR3 is TGCGCCAGCAGCTTGGTTTCCGGGACAGGGTCCTACGAGCAGTACTTC. This chain links TRBV5-1 with TRBJ2-7, with 9 nucleotides matching TRBD1. There are 16 residues in the CDR3. Germline values: CDR1 SGHRS, CDR2 YFSETQ. The ends lost 0 bases at V and 1 base at J; junction bases unmatched: 5.

The table lists this clone with a count of one. This CDR3 reads CASSSRKPGTGPYGYTF. CDR3 sequence (DNA): TGTGCCAGCAGCTCCAGAAAACCCGGGACAGGGCCTTATGGCTACACCTTC. This rearrangement joins TRBV5-6 to TRBJ1-2; 9 bases align to TRBD1. The CDR3 contains 17 residues. Trimming took 3 bases from V and 5 from J; bases not matched to a gene: 14. The germline CDR1 and CDR2 sequences are SGHDT and YYEEEE.

This clone was found a few times. The rearrangement joins TRBV6-5 to TRBJ1-2, with TRBD1 as a possible D gene (6 bases). CDR3 length: 15 residues. Trimming cost V 6 bases and J 5 bases, with 19 bases left between them. The germline CDR1 and CDR2 sequences are MNHEY and SVGAGI. CDR3 nucleotides: TGTGCCAGCAGGCCACCGGACAGTCTCCTTTATGGCTACACCTTC. Its translation is CASRPPDSLLYGYTF.

The V and J genes are TRBV11-2 and TRBJ2-7; TRBD1 aligns across 7 bases. The CDR3 sequence is 13 residues long. Germline CDR1 SGHAT, CDR2 FQNNGV. The V gene end was trimmed by 5 bases and the J gene end by 5 bases; junction bases not matched to a gene: 6. CDR3 region: CASSINRGHEQYF. CDR3 nucleotides: TGTGCCAGCAGCATAAACAGGGGCCACGAGCAGTACTTC.

The chain links TRBV5-1 to TRBJ1-4; 11 nucleotides line up with TRBD1. This CDR3 has 14 residues. The germline gives CDR1 SGHRS, CDR2 YFSETQ. Trimming at V came to 3 bases and at J to 8 bases, leaving 3 bases not matched to a gene. The CDR3 DNA sequence: TGCGCCAGCAGCTCCCGGGACAGGGGGGAAAAACTGTTTTTT. This gives the protein CASSSRDRGEKLFF.

Only a few counts were recorded for this clone. J is TRBJ2-1 and V is TRBV30; 8 bases agree with TRBD2. The germline CDR1 and CDR2 sequences are GTSNPN and SVGIG (reference sequence). J was trimmed by 6 bases and V by 7 bases; bases with no gene match: 8. This CDR3 is 13 amino acids long. The CDR3 loop reads CASPGLGLNEQFF. Written as DNA, the CDR3 is TGTGCCTCGCCGGGACTAGGTCTCAATGAGCAGTTCTTC.

The chain links TRBV19 to TRBJ2-7, with 16 positions matching TRBD2. J lost 7 bases, V lost 5 bases, and 8 bases had no gene match. The CDR3 sequence is 16 residues long. Germline assignment: CDR1 LNHDA and CDR2 SQIVND (reference sequence). The CDR3 protein is CASSLGTSGGAGEQYF. As DNA, the CDR3 is TGTGCCAGTAGTCTTGGGACTAGCGGGGGGGCCGGGGAGCAGTACTTC. Together with reference TRBV19 and TRBJ2-7, the CDR3 gives the full variable domain: DGGITQSPKYLFRKEGQNVTLSCEQNLNHDAMYWYRQDPGQGLRLIYYSQIVNDFQKGDIAEGYSVSREKKESFPLTVTSAQKNPTAFYLCASSLGTSGGAGEQYFGPGTRLTVT.

This chain joins TRBV10-3 and TRBJ2-3, with 10 nucleotides matching TRBD2. The germline gives CDR1 ENHRY, CDR2 SYGVKD. V trimming: 4 bases; J trimming: 3 bases; junction bases outside the gene matches: 13. CDR3 length: 18 amino acids. CDR3 nucleotides: TGTGCCATCAGTGGCACGAAGGCCCTAGCGGGGGCAACAGATACGCAGTATTTT. Translating it yields CAISGTKALAGATDTQYF.

V usage is TRBV6-5 and J usage is TRBJ2-1, with 8 bases that match TRBD1. The CDR3 spans 14 residues. After removal of 7 bases from V and 5 bases from J, the junction contained 7 bases not matched to a gene. The V gene's germline CDR1 is MNHEY and CDR2 SVGAGI. The CDR3 nucleotides read TGTGCCAGCAACCTGGACAGGGCCCACAATGAGCAGTTCTTC. Residues: CASNLDRAHNEQFF.

J is TRBJ1-4 and V is TRBV28; D gene ambiguous. This CDR3 comprises 15 residues. V was trimmed by 1 base and J by 5 bases, leaving 11 bases between them. Germline CDR1 MDHEN, CDR2 SYDVKM. CDR3 region: CASSLSGGANEKLFF. CDR3 coding DNA: TGTGCCAGCAGTTTATCTGGCGGCGCCAATGAAAAACTGTTTTTT.

The chain uses TRBV10-2 and TRBJ2-7, with 8 bases fitting TRBD1. CDR3 size: 14 residues. The germline CDR1 and CDR2 sequences are WSHSY and SAAADI. The ends lost 8 bases at V and 7 bases at J; junction bases unmatched: 13. The CDR3 protein is CASGLARGQGEQYF. The CDR3 coding sequence is TGCGCCAGCGGGTTAGCCAGGGGGCAAGGGGAGCAGTACTTC.

This chain joins TRBV5-1 and TRBJ1-2, with 8 bases fitting TRBD1. The CDR3 runs 16 residues. V shed 2 bases, J shed 6 bases, and the junction held 12 bases outside the gene matches. Looked up from germline, CDR1 is SGHRS and CDR2 is YFSETQ. CDR3 in amino acids: CASSFYPTGAMDGYTF. CDR3 DNA sequence: TGCGCCAGCAGCTTTTACCCGACAGGGGCGATGGATGGCTACACCTTC.